The rows below give T cell receptor beta chains drawn from one sample of a study of T cell changes during pregnancy in multiple sclerosis. Measured with immunoSEQ multiplex PCR; TCRdb has only the in-frame clones, and not every one. Of approximately 50,000 clones in the sample, over 80% are singletons; the top ten hold under 0.85%. Source: CD4+ T cells from peripheral blood mononuclear cells, taken in the third trimester of pregnancy. Receptors originate from a female donor with multiple sclerosis, enrolled in a pregnancy study. The CDR3 runs from the conserved cysteine through the conserved F or W. The D gene is left open where the match is weak. Not all rows give a size; the values are once, few, many and, for expanded clones, a class.

TRBJ1-5 TRBV2 NA NA TGTGCCAGCAGTGGGCCAGGGTCCTATTATCAGCCCCAGCATTTT CASSGPGSYYQPQHF
TRBJ2-1 TRBV2 TRBD2 NA TGTGCCAGCAATCCTCCCGCGGGAGGGCCGATCAGGGTCGATGAGCAGTTCTTC CASNPPAGGPIRVDEQFF
TRBJ2-2 TRBV19 TRBD1 NA TGTGCCAGTAGAGCAGGGGGCTTGAACACCGGGGAGCTGTTTTTT CASRAGGLNTGELFF
TRBJ1-2 TRBV7-9 NA once TGTGCCAGCAGCTTAGTAGAGGCTGGCTACACCTTC CASSLVEAGYTF
TRBJ2-1 TRBV28 TRBD2 NA TGTGCCAGCAGTTCCCGCGGGACTAGCGTCTACAATGAGCAGTTCTTC CASSSRGTSVYNEQFF
TRBJ2-1 TRBV18 TRBD2 NA TGTGCCAGCTCAGGGCGTAGCGGGAACTACAATGAGCAGTTCTTC CASSGRSGNYNEQFF
TRBJ1-5 TRBV28 NA few TGTGCCAGCAGTTTGATCAGGATTTCTATGGGGCCCCAGCATTTT CASSLIRISMGPQHF
TRBJ2-1 TRBV6-1 TRBD2 NA TGTGCCAGCAGTGATCGCGCTAGCGGGAGGCAGAATGAGCAGTTCTTC CASSDRASGRQNEQFF
TRBJ2-1 TRBV7-2 NA once TGTGCCAGCAGCCGCCGGGACTTGATGGACTACAATGAGCAGTTCTTC CASSRRDLMDYNEQFF
TRBJ2-5 TRBV5-1 TRBD2 NA TGCGCCAGCAGCTCAACTAGCGGGAGGGAGACCCAGTACTTC CASSSTSGRETQYF
TRBJ2-1 TRBV14 NA NA TGTGCCAGCAGCCAAGTACTCAACAATGAGCAGTTCTTC CASSQVLNNEQFF
TRBJ2-1 TRBV19 TRBD2 few TGTGCCAGTAGTGTTCAAGGAGCGGGAGTCTACAATGAGCAGTTCTTC CASSVQGAGVYNEQFF
TRBJ1-2 TRBV5-4 NA NA TGTGCCAGCAGCTTGGGTCAGGCCCTTACTAACTATGGCTACACCTTC CASSLGQALTNYGYTF
TRBJ2-4 TRBV11-2 TRBD1 NA TGTGCCAGCAGCGCACGGACAGGGCGGGTACCCAAAAACATTCAGTACTTC CASSARTGRVPKNIQYF
TRBJ2-3 TRBV29-1 NA NA TGCAGCGTTGCTGCCGGAGGTGATACGCAGTATTTT CSVAAGGDTQYF
TRBJ1-2 TRBV4-3 NA NA TGCGCCAGCAGCCAGCTGATCGGACAGACGATCTATGGCTACACCTTC CASSQLIGQTIYGYTF
TRBJ2-3 TRBV5-1 TRBD2 NA TGCGCCAGCAGCCCTAGCGGGAGATCAGATACGCAGTATTTT CASSPSGRSDTQYF
TRBJ2-2 TRBV7-2 NA NA TGTGCCAGCAGCTTAGATGGGGGGGCGCGGACCGGGGAGCTGTTTTTT CASSLDGGARTGELFF
TRBJ2-3 TRBV27 NA NA TGTGCCAGCAAACAGGGAGGGACAGATACGCAGTATTTT CASKQGGTDTQYF
TRBJ2-2 TRBV5-1 NA NA TGCGCCAGCAGCCATCAAACGAACACCGGGGAGCTGTTTTTT CASSHQTNTGELFF
TRBJ2-1 TRBV19 TRBD1 NA TGTGCCAGTAGTATTCCCGGGACAGGCGGTGAGCAGTTCTTC CASSIPGTGGEQFF
TRBJ1-5 TRBV19 NA NA TGTGCCAGTAGGGGTCCGGGGGTATCTTCCAATCAGCCCCAGCATTTT CASRGPGVSSNQPQHF
TRBJ2-4 TRBV18 NA NA TGTGCCAGCTCACCAGGGCAGGGGAAGGTAGCCAAAAACATTCAGTACTTC CASSPGQGKVAKNIQYF
TRBJ2-5 TRBV7-2 TRBD1 NA TGTGCCAGCAAAGAGGGGGCACGGGAGACCCAGTACTTC CASKEGARETQYF
TRBJ2-5 TRBV7-7 NA once TGTGCTAGCAGCTTAGGAGGCAGTCAAGAGACCCAGTACTTC CASSLGGSQETQYF
TRBJ2-6 TRBV28 NA NA TGTGCCAGCCATTCTGGGGCCAACGTCCTGACTTTC CASHSGANVLTF
TRBJ1-5 TRBV2 NA once TGTGCCAGCGGGGCACAGTATAGCAATCAGCCCCAGCATTTT CASGAQYSNQPQHF
TRBJ2-7 TRBV30 NA NA TGTGCCGGGGGAGACAGGGGAGTTAGCGGGAGCGGATACGAGCAGTACTTC CAGGDRGVSGSGYEQYF
TRBJ1-1 TRBV19 TRBD1 NA TGTGCCAGTAGTATAGAGCCCCAACAGGGGTCCCCAAGCACTGAAGCTTTCTTT CASSIEPQQGSPSTEAFF
TRBJ2-1 TRBV5-4 TRBD2 NA TGTGCCAGCAGCTTCGGGCGGACTAGCGGGGGCTACAATGAGCAGTTCTTC CASSFGRTSGGYNEQFF
TRBJ2-3 TRBV5-1 NA NA TGCGCCAGCGCATCGGGGGGCCCGAACACAGATACGCAGTATTTT CASASGGPNTDTQYF
TRBJ2-7 TRBV2 TRBD1 NA TGTGCCAGCAGCTGGACAGGGCCATCCTACGAGCAGTACTTC CASSWTGPSYEQYF
TRBJ1-1 TRBV14 NA NA TGTGCCAGCAAAGAGAGGCAGGGTAGGAACACTGAAGCTTTCTTT CASKERQGRNTEAFF
TRBJ1-2 TRBV29-1 NA NA TGCAGCGTTGAAGATCAGAGGACAGATGGCTACACCTTC CSVEDQRTDGYTF
TRBJ2-1 TRBV5-4 NA NA TGTGCCAGCAGCCCTCCGAGGAGCTCCTACAATGAGCAGTTCTTC CASSPPRSSYNEQFF
TRBJ1-4 TRBV7-2 TRBD1 NA TGTGCCAGCAGCCCGACAGGGGGCTTTGAAAAACTGTTTTTT CASSPTGGFEKLFF
TRBJ1-2 TRBV27 TRBD1 NA TGTGCCAGCAGTTGGACAGGGGGCTATGGCTACACCTTC CASSWTGGYGYTF
TRBJ2-2 TRBV28 TRBD2 NA TGTGCCAGCAGTTTAGGTGGGGGTAGCGGGAGGCCCCCAATGGGCTTTTTT CASSLGGGSGRPPMGFF
TRBJ2-5 TRBV5-1 TRBD2 NA TGCGCCAGCAGCTTGAGTGGGACTAGCGGGAGGAATGGGGAGACCCAGTACTTC CASSLSGTSGRNGETQYF
TRBJ2-1 TRBV29-1 TRBD1 NA TGCAGCCCAGGGACAGGGGTGGGTGAGCAGTTCTTC CSPGTGVGEQFF
TRBJ2-2 TRBV5-5 TRBD1 NA TGTGCCAGCAGCTCTAATATCGGGACAGGGGCGACCGGGGAGCTGTTTTTT CASSSNIGTGATGELFF
TRBJ1-2 TRBV10-3 TRBD1 NA TGTGCCATCAGCCCGGGGACAGGGGGTGGCTACACCTTC CAISPGTGGGYTF
TRBJ1-3 TRBV6-5 NA NA TGTGCCAGCAGCCCATCCTTCAGCTCTGGAAACACCATATATTTT CASSPSFSSGNTIYF
TRBJ1-2 TRBV7-2 TRBD1 NA TGTGCCAGCAGCCAGGGGGGACAGAGCCATGGCTACACCTTC CASSQGGQSHGYTF
TRBJ1-2 TRBV5-4 TRBD1 NA TGTGCCAGCAGCCGAGACTTGACAGGGCATGGTGGCTACACCTTC CASSRDLTGHGGYTF
TRBJ1-1 TRBV5-4 TRBD1 once TGTGCCAGCAGACGACGACAGGGGGACACTGAAGCTTTCTTT CASRRRQGDTEAFF